Presented here are 32 T cell receptor beta chains from one specimen sequenced in a study of identical twins. TCRdb reprocessed the 5' RACE reads via MiXCR and lists one record per CDR3 protein. The table includes roughly 280,000 distinct CDR3 sequences, 8% to 9.5% detected once. The sample was also linked to a second study, of yellow fever vaccine responses in identical twins.

The specimen was CD8+ T cells sorted from blood. The receptors shown here come from a young woman in good health.

This clonotype was detected many times. This chain joins TRBV7-8 and TRBJ1-2; the match to TRBD1 covers 10 bases. Germline CDR1 reads SGHVS; CDR2 reads FQNEAQ. The junction had 7 bases not matched to a gene; V was cut back by 5 bases and J by 4 bases. The CDR3 spans 15 residues. DNA for the CDR3: TGTGCCAGCAGCGCGCCGGGACAGGGGTTCTATGGCTACACCTTC. It translates to CASSAPGQGFYGYTF.

This clonotype was seen ten or more times. The chain links TRBV12-3 or TRBV12-4 to TRBJ2-1; D is perhaps TRBD1 or TRBD2 (5 bases each). The CDR3 loop spans 15 amino acids. Trimming pared 3 bases from V and 13 bases from J, leaving 22 bases between. The CDR3 DNA sequence: TGTGCCAGCAGTTTTCGGGGCAGCCTTTTGGGCCTACAGTTCTTC. Protein: CASSFRGSLLGLQFF.

This clonotype has more than one count but fewer than ten. At one end, the junction sequence differs from germline, possibly due to a read error. The gene calls are TRBV7-7 and TRBJ2-3; 9 nucleotides align to TRBD1. CDR1 is SSHAT and CDR2 is FNYEAQ in the germline V gene (reference sequence). The CDR3 runs 14 residues. The chain's CDR3 is CASSPGTGPDTQYF. In nucleotides, the CDR3 is TGTGCTAGCAGCCCCGGGACAGGGCCCGATACGCAGTATTTT.

At least ten counts were recorded for this clonotype. The chain is built from TRBV11-2 and TRBJ2-7; D unresolved. Per germline, CDR1 SGHAT and CDR2 FQNNGV. The CDR3 extends over 12 amino acids. Deletions cut 1 base from V and 6 bases from J, with 7 bases between. CDR3 sequence (DNA): TGTGCCAGCAGCTTAGGAAGGATCGAGCAGTACTTC. The encoded protein is CASSLGRIEQYF.

This clonotype was seen ten or more times. This chain joins TRBV7-2 and TRBJ2-2, with D possibly TRBD2 on 5 matching bases. From germline, CDR1 is SGHTA and CDR2 FQGNSA. CDR3 length equals 13 residues. Trimming stripped 11 bases from V and 3 bases from J, with 13 bases between. The DNA for the CDR3 is TGTGCCCGACTATTCGATGACACCGGGGAGCTGTTTTTT. Its protein is CARLFDDTGELFF. Based on the CDR3 plus reference TRBV7-2 and TRBJ2-2, the full variable domain is GAGVSQSPSNKVTEKGKDVELRCDPISGHTALYWYRQSLGQGLEFLIYFQGNSAPDKSGLPSDRFSAERTGGSVSTLTIQRTQQEDSAVYLCARLFDDTGELFFGEGSRLTVL.

This clonotype was seen at least ten times. This sequence joins TRBV15 and TRBJ2-7; 8 nucleotides agree with TRBD1. The ends lost 6 bases at V and 4 bases at J; junction bases unmatched: 11. The CDR3 is 15 residues long. CDR1 LNHNV and CDR2 YYDKDF come from the germline V gene (reference sequence). The DNA for the CDR3 is TGTGCCACCAGTAATCGAGGGACAGGCCATTACGAGCAGTACTTC. The encoded protein is CATSNRGTGHYEQYF.

The V and J genes are TRBV20-1 and TRBJ2-2; no clear D gene. V was clipped by 3 bases and J by 3 bases, with 11 bases between them. The CDR3 extends over 14 amino acids. Germline V lookup: CDR1 DFQATT, CDR2 SNEGSKA (reference sequence). The CDR3 DNA reads as TGCAGTGCTAGTCTAGGTACAGACACCGGGGAGCTGTTTTTT. Protein sequence: CSASLGTDTGELFF.

The V gene is TRBV4-1, the J gene TRBJ1-1, with D tentatively TRBD1 (5 bases). The CDR3 runs 15 residues. Trimming stripped 0 bases from V and 7 bases from J, with 15 bases between. Germline V CDR1 and CDR2: MGHRA, YSYEKL. For the CDR3, the DNA is TGCGCCAGCAGCCAAGATCCCGGGAGGGGTGATGAAGCTTTCTTT. Translation gives CASSQDPGRGDEAFF.

This clonotype has at least ten counts. The genes are TRBV12-3 or TRBV12-4 and TRBJ1-4; possibly TRBD1 for D (5 bases). The CDR3 is made up of 13 amino acids. The V end was cut by 6 bases, the J end by 12 bases, with 17 bases between. CDR3 DNA sequence: TGTGCCAGCAGGGGGGGGACCCATCCTGAACTGTTTTTT. Protein product: CASRGGTHPELFF.

This clonotype was counted at least ten times. The J gene is TRBJ2-7, the V gene TRBV12-3 or TRBV12-4, with a tentative D call TRBD1 (6 bases). The V end was cut by 5 bases, the J end by 7 bases, with 15 bases between. CDR3 length: 13 amino acids. The CDR3 sequence is CASSLQQGNEQYF. In DNA form, the CDR3 reads TGTGCCAGCAGTCTACAACAGGGAAATGAGCAGTACTTC.

At least ten counts were recorded for this clonotype. The chain employs TRBV4-1 and TRBJ1-6; D remains ambiguous. This CDR3 contains 16 residues. The germline V and J ends were trimmed by 4 bases and 7 bases, with 17 bases remaining between them. Germline V gene data show CDR1 as MGHRA and CDR2 as YSYEKL. The CDR3 DNA is TGCGCCAGCAGCCCCCCTACGGCGGCTTTGAATTCACCCCTCCACTTT. As protein: CASSPPTAALNSPLHF.

The gene calls are TRBV21-1 and TRBJ2-3; the table's D call TRBD2 went unverified against the DNA. TRBV21-1 is annotated as a pseudogene. This CDR3 has 15 residues. The CDR3 sequence: CASSILAGCTDTQYF. CDR3 nucleotides: TGTGCCAGCAGCATACTAGCGGGTTGCACAGATACGCAGTATTTT.

This clonotype was observed a handful of times. The chain carries TRBV29-1 and TRBJ2-1; 8 nucleotides match TRBD1. The CDR3 totals 13 residues. The trim removed 7 bases at V and 4 bases at J, leaving 6 bases unmatched. Looked up from germline, CDR1 is SQVTM and CDR2 is ANQGSEA. The CDR3 coding sequence is TGCAGCGCGGGACAGGTGAATTACAATGAGCAGTTCTTC. Protein sequence: CSAGQVNYNEQFF.

This clonotype was seen only a few times. This chain connects TRBV9 to TRBJ2-1; possibly TRBD1 for D (6 bases). The CDR3 covers 17 residues. CDR1 and CDR2 from the germline V gene are SGDLS and YYNGEE. The ends were cut back, 7 bases at V and 5 bases at J, with 25 bases in the middle. CDR3 sequence: CASGTSLEIQGNNEQFF. DNA of the CDR3: TGTGCCAGCGGCACCTCTTTAGAAATACAGGGCAACAATGAGCAGTTCTTC.

The V and J genes are TRBV19 and TRBJ1-5; D not resolved. Trimming shortened V by 1 base and J by 3 bases, and 4 bases separated the two germline ends. This CDR3 contains 13 residues. The V gene's germline CDR1 is LNHDA and CDR2 SQIVND (reference sequence). The CDR3 DNA reads as TGTGCCAGTAGTATAGTCCCCAATCAGCCCCAGCATTTT. Translation gives CASSIVPNQPQHF.

This clonotype was found a few times. The rearrangement links TRBV6-2 or TRBV6-3 to TRBJ2-7; D is ambiguous. Germline lookup yields CDR1 MNHEY and CDR2 SVGEGT. The CDR3 extends over 13 amino acids. Trimming left V 5 bases short and J 6 bases short, with 14 bases between. The CDR3 protein is CASSVPLFSEQYF. The CDR3 nucleotides read TGTGCCAGCAGTGTGCCCCTTTTTAGCGAGCAGTACTTC.

V is TRBV19 and J is TRBJ2-2; 7 bases agree with TRBD2. With V trimmed by 4 bases and J by 0 bases, 5 bases remained unmatched. This CDR3 region has 16 residues. CDR1 is LNHDA, CDR2 SQIVND, per germline (reference sequence). The CDR3 nucleotides are TGTGCCAGTAGTAGACTAGCCCCTTCGAACACCGGGGAGCTGTTTTTT. It codes for CASSRLAPSNTGELFF.

This clonotype was counted many times. The J gene is TRBJ2-7, the V gene TRBV4-3; no clear D gene. The CDR3 covers 12 residues. Germline-derived CDR1 and CDR2 are LGHNA and YSLEER. The ends were cut back, 3 bases at V and 5 bases at J, with 8 bases in the middle. CDR3 sequence reads: CASSHGPDEQYF. CDR3 DNA sequence: TGCGCCAGCAGCCACGGTCCGGACGAGCAGTACTTC.

In this sample, this clonotype turned up many times. The junction shows a germline mismatch at one end, possibly a read error. V gene TRBV7-9 combines with J gene TRBJ2-7; 9 nucleotides align to TRBD2. The CDR3 length is 14 residues. Germline V gene lookup returns CDR1 SEHNR and CDR2 FQNEAQ (reference sequence). In nucleotides, the CDR3 is TGTGCCAGCAGCTTAAGCCGGCTAGCGGGACCCCCGGACTTC. Protein product: CASSLSRLAGPPDF.

The chain couples TRBV20-1 to TRBJ2-7; D ambiguous. Per the germline V gene, CDR1 is DFQATT and CDR2 is SNEGSKA (reference sequence). CDR3 length: 11 amino acids. The germline V and J ends were trimmed by 3 bases and 4 bases, with 7 bases remaining between them. CDR3 bases: TGCAGTGCTAGTGACCTTTACGAGCAGTACTTC. This codes for CSASDLYEQYF.

This clonotype was observed a few times. The CDR3 is CASSPGPEGYNEQFF. The CDR3 DNA reads as TGCGCCAGCAGCCCGGGTCCCGAAGGGTACAATGAGCAGTTCTTC. The chain carries TRBV5-1 and TRBJ2-1; D remains ambiguous. Trimming pared 4 bases from V and 4 bases from J, leaving 15 bases between. Germline V gene sequence: CDR1 SGHRS, CDR2 YFSETQ. The CDR3 runs 15 residues.

This clonotype has at least ten counts. The chain combines TRBV18 with TRBJ1-1, with D unresolved. Germline V gene lookup returns CDR1 KGHSH and CDR2 LQKENI. Trimming cost V 0 bases and J 0 bases, with 5 bases left between them. This CDR3 contains 14 residues. In DNA, the CDR3 is TGTGCCAGCTCACCACCGGATGTGAACACTGAAGCTTTCTTT. Translating it yields CASSPPDVNTEAFF.

The CDR3 coding sequence is TGTGCCAGCCTTTTCACAGGGCCAAGGCGTGAGCGGGGGTTGGACAATGAGCAGTTCTTC. This sequence encodes CASLFTGPRRERGLDNEQFF. The chain employs TRBV6-2 or TRBV6-3 and TRBJ2-1; 8 bases are a match to TRBD2. V gave up 8 bases and J gave up 5 bases; unmatched junction bases: 26. The CDR3 has 20 amino acids. CDR1 is MNHEY, CDR2 SVGEGT, per germline.

The genes are TRBV7-2 and TRBJ2-3, with D perhaps matching TRBD1 (6 bases). Deletions cut 3 bases from V and 0 bases from J, with 16 bases between. The CDR3 totals 17 residues. Germline V gene lookup returns CDR1 SGHTA and CDR2 FQGNSA. CDR3 bases: TGTGCCAGCAGCTTCCCACAGGGACCCCCTAGCACAGATACGCAGTATTTT. Translated: CASSFPQGPPSTDTQYF.

This clonotype was seen a handful of times. This chain uses TRBV10-3 with TRBJ2-5, with 10 positions matching TRBD2. CDR3 length: 19 amino acids. Germline loops: CDR1 ENHRY, CDR2 SYGVKD. The ends lost 3 bases at V and 1 base at J; junction bases unmatched: 14. The CDR3 sequence is CAISEVSAGGRAFQETQYF. The CDR3 nucleotides are TGTGCCATCAGTGAAGTTTCAGCGGGAGGGCGCGCCTTCCAAGAGACCCAGTACTTC.

This chain joins TRBV15 and TRBJ1-1; no firm D call. CDR1 and CDR2 from the germline V gene are LNHNV and YYDKDF (reference sequence). This CDR3 has 14 amino acids. V gave up 5 bases and J gave up 1 base, with 11 bases separating them. The CDR3 loop reads CATSRPASNTEAFF. The DNA for the CDR3 is TGTGCCACCAGCCGACCGGCATCGAACACTGAAGCTTTCTTT.

The chain joins TRBV4-3 to TRBJ1-5; a possible D gene is TRBD1 (6 bases). Trimming took off 0 bases at V and 7 bases at J, with 16 bases between the two ends. The germline CDR1 and CDR2 sequences are LGHNA and YSLEER. The CDR3 loop spans 16 amino acids. CDR3 nucleotide sequence: TGCGCCAGCAGCCAAGATCGGGCGCAGGGGCTGCAGCCCCAGCATTTT. Its protein product is CASSQDRAQGLQPQHF.

The genes are TRBV25-1 and TRBJ2-7; D ambiguous. The CDR3 contains 13 residues. Between the trimmed V and J ends, which lost 4 bases and 2 bases, there was a span of 9 bases. CDR1 and CDR2 (germline): MGHDK, SYGVNS. CDR3 sequence: CASSASNAYEQYF. The CDR3, as DNA: TGTGCCAGCAGTGCCTCAAACGCCTACGAGCAGTACTTC.

J is TRBJ2-7 and V is TRBV2; no firm D call. The length of the CDR3 is 13 residues. Germline V CDR1 and CDR2: SNHLY, FYNNEI. Trimming took off 2 bases at V and 4 bases at J, with 9 bases between the two ends. For the CDR3, the DNA is TGTGCCAGCAGTGAAAGTACCGAATACGAGCAGTACTTC. It codes for CASSESTEYEQYF.

The chain has TRBV7-8 and TRBJ2-5; tentatively, D is TRBD1 or TRBD2 (5 bases each). In germline, CDR1 is SGHVS, CDR2 FQNEAQ. The CDR3 is made up of 16 amino acids. Trimming pared 2 bases from V and 1 base from J, leaving 14 bases between. The CDR3 protein is CASSLISSGAQETQYF. CDR3 coding DNA: TGTGCCAGCAGCTTAATCTCCTCCGGGGCCCAAGAGACCCAGTACTTC.

This clonotype occurred many times. This chain connects TRBV7-6 to TRBJ2-3, with 7 bases matching TRBD2. CDR1 and CDR2 (germline): SGHVS, FNYEAQ. After removal of 0 bases from V and 3 bases from J, the junction contained 0 bases not matched to a gene. The CDR3 runs to 14 residues. In nucleotides, the CDR3 is TGTGCCAGCAGCTTAGCGGGAGGGACAGATACGCAGTATTTT. Its protein is CASSLAGGTDTQYF.

The chain links TRBV7-9 to TRBJ1-6; D might be TRBD1 (5 bases). This CDR3 region has 15 residues. The ends were cut back, 5 bases at V and 3 bases at J, with 11 bases in the middle. Germline V gives CDR1 SEHNR, CDR2 FQNEAQ (reference sequence). CDR3 loop: CASSPGDGYNSPLHF. The CDR3 DNA reads TGTGCCAGCAGCCCGGGGGACGGCTATAATTCACCCCTCCACTTT.